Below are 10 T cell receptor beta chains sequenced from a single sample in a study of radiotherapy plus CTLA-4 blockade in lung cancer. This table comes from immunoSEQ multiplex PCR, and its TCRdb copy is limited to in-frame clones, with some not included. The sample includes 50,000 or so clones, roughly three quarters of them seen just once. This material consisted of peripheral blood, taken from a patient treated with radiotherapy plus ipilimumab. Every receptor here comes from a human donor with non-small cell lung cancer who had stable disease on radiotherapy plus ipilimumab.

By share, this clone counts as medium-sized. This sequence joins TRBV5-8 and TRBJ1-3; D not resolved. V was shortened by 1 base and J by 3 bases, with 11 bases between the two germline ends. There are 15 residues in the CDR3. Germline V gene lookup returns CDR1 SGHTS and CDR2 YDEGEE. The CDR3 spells CASSLQGHLGNTIYF. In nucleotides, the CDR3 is TGTGCCAGCAGCTTGCAAGGCCACCTTGGAAACACCATATATTTT.

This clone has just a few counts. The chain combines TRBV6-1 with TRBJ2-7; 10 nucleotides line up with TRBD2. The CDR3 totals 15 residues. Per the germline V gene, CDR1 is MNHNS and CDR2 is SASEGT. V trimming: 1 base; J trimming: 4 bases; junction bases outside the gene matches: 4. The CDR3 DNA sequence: TGTGCCAGCAGTGAAGGAAGCGGGGGGGCTTACGAGCAGTACTTC. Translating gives CASSEGSGGAYEQYF.

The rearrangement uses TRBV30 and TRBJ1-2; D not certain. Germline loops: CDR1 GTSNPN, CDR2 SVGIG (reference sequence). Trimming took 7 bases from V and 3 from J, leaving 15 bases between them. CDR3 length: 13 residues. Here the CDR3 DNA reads TGTGCCTCCTCCCGCAAGGTTTACTATGGCTACACCTTC. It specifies CASSRKVYYGYTF.

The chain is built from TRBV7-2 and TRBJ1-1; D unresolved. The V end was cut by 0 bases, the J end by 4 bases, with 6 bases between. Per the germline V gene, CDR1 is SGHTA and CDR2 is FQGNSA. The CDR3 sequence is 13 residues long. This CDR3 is CASSLAAGTEAFF. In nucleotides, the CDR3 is TGTGCCAGCAGCTTAGCGGCGGGCACTGAAGCTTTCTTT.

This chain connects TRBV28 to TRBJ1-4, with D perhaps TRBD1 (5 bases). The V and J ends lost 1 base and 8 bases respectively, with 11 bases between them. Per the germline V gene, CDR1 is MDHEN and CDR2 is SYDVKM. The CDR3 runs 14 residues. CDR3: CASSLLGLKEKLFF. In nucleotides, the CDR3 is TGTGCCAGCAGTTTATTGGGACTTAAGGAAAAACTGTTTTTT.

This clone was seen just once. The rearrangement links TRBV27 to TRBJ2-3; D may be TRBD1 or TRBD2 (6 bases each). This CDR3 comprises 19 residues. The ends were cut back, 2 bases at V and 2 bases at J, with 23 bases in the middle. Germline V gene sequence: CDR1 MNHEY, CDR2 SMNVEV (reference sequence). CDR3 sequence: CASSLRMLSAGQPTDTQYF. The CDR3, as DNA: TGTGCCAGCAGTTTAAGGATGTTGAGTGCGGGACAACCCACAGATACGCAGTATTTT.

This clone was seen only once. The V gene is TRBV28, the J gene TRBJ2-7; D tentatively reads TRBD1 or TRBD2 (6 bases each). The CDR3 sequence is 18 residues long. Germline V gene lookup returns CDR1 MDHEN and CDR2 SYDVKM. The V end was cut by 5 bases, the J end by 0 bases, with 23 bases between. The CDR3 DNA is TGTGCCAGCAGTCGGGGGTTTCGGGGGCATCAAGTCTCCTACGAGCAGTACGTC. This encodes CASSRGFRGHQVSYEQYV.

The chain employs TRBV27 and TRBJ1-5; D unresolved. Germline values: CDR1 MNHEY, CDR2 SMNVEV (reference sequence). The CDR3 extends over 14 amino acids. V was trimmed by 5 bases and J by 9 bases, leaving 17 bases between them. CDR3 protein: CASSPFMEGSPQHF. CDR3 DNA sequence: TGTGCCAGCAGTCCCTTTATGGAAGGGTCGCCCCAGCATTTT.

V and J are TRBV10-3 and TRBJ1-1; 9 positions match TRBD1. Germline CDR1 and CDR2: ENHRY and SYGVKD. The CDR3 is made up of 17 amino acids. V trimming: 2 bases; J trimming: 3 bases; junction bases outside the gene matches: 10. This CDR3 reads CAISERGTGGVDTEAFF. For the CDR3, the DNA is TGTGCCATCAGTGAGAGAGGCACAGGGGGCGTGGACACTGAAGCTTTCTTT.

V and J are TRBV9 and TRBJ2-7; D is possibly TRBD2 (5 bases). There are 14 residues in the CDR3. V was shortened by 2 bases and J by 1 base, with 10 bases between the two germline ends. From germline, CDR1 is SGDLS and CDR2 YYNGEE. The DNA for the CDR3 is TGTGCCAGCAGCGTTGGTAGCGAATCCTACGAGCAGTACTTC. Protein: CASSVGSESYEQYF.